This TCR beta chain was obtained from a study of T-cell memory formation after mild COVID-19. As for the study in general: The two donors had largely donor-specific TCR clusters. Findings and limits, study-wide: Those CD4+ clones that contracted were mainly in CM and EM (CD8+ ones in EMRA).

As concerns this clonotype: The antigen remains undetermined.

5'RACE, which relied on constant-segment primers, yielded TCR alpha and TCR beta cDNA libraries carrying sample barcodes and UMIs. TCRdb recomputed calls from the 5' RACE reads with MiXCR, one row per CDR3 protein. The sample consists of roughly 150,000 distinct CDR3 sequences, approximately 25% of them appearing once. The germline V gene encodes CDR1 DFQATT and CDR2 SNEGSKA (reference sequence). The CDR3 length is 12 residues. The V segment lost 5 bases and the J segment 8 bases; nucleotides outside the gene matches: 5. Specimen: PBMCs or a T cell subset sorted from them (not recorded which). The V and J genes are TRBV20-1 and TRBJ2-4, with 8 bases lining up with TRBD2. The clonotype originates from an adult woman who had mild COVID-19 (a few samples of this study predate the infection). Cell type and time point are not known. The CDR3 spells CSAQGLGDIQYF. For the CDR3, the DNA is TGCAGTGCTCAGGGACTAGGGGACATTCAGTACTTC.